One and the same sample provided the 8 T cell receptor beta chains below, sequenced in a study of T cell repertoires in cytomegalovirus infection. No cognate antigen is known for these TCRs. TCRdb independently ran MiXCR on the reads; one entry per CDR3 protein. Found here are roughly 570,000 distinct CDR3 sequences, about 39% of them singletons; the top ten hold more than 40%. The sequencing here drew on cultured PBMCs, taken from culture after CMV antigen stimulation. Every receptor here comes from a human donor in good health (CMV status not recorded). Some clones in this sample may be carry-over from other donors' samples.

V gene TRBV6-5 combines with J gene TRBJ2-3; D uncertain. This CDR3 has 12 residues. In germline, CDR1 is MNHEY, CDR2 SVGAGI. The germline V and J ends were trimmed by 4 bases and 6 bases, with 8 bases remaining between them. The CDR3, as DNA: TGTGCCAGCAGTTGGATTGGGGATACGCAGTATTTT. It translates to CASSWIGDTQYF.

The CDR3 loop reads CASSRRIGVQETQYF. The CDR3 DNA reads TGTGCCAGCAGCCGTAGGATCGGGGTACAAGAGACCCAGTACTTC. The J gene is TRBJ2-5, the V gene TRBV7-9; maybe TRBD2 (5 bases). Germline V lookup: CDR1 SEHNR, CDR2 FQNEAQ (reference sequence). The CDR3 is made up of 15 amino acids. V was trimmed by 5 bases and J by 2 bases, leaving 15 bases between them.

The V gene is TRBV4-2, the J gene TRBJ2-2; D ambiguous. CDR3 length equals 13 residues. Trimming removed 0 bases from V and 8 bases from J, with 7 bases in between. Looked up from germline, CDR1 is LGHNA and CDR2 is YNFKEQ. CDR3 sequence: CASSQDVRGELFF. CDR3 sequence (DNA): TGTGCCAGCAGCCAAGACGTGCGGGGGGAGCTGTTTTTT.

This clonotype was observed a few times. CDR3 protein: CASSQEAFSGELFF. CDR3 nucleotide sequence: TGCGCCAGCAGCCAAGAAGCCTTTAGCGGGGAGCTGTTTTTT. The chain joins TRBV4-3 to TRBJ2-2; D not resolved. V lost 0 bases and J 7 bases, leaving 9 bases between the germline ends. CDR1 LGHNA and CDR2 YSLEER come from the germline V gene. This CDR3 is 14 amino acids long.

This clonotype was seen a handful of times. The chain couples TRBV6-6 to TRBJ2-1, with TRBD2 matching 14 bases. V shed 8 bases, J shed 0 bases, and the junction held 3 bases outside the gene matches. The germline V gene has CDR1 MNHNY and CDR2 SVGAGI (reference sequence). The CDR3 totals 16 residues. The CDR3 nucleotides read TGTGCCAGCCGACTAGCGGGGGGGCTCTCCTACAATGAGCAGTTCTTC. Its translation: CASRLAGGLSYNEQFF.

The V gene is TRBV12-3 or TRBV12-4, the J gene TRBJ1-1; D call uncertain. V lost 3 bases to trimming and J lost 0 bases, with 8 bases between them. The CDR3 runs to 14 residues. CDR3 in DNA: TGTGCCAGCAGTTTCGCAGGACTGAACACTGAAGCTTTCTTT. Protein product: CASSFAGLNTEAFF.

V and J are TRBV7-2 and TRBJ2-1; the D is unclear. V gave up 0 bases and J gave up 5 bases, with 8 bases separating them. Germline V CDR1 and CDR2: SGHTA, FQGNSA. CDR3 length equals 14 residues. The CDR3 protein is CASSLAGINNEQFF. The CDR3, as DNA: TGTGCCAGCAGCTTAGCAGGGATCAACAATGAGCAGTTCTTC.

This chain uses TRBV5-6 with TRBJ2-5, with D perhaps TRBD1 (7 bases). The V and J ends lost 4 bases and 5 bases respectively, with 15 bases between them. CDR3 length: 14 residues. The V gene's germline CDR1 is SGHDT and CDR2 YYEEEE. CDR3 sequence reads: CASSRGETGETQYF. CDR3 nucleotide sequence: TGTGCCAGCAGCAGGGGGGAGACAGGGGAGACCCAGTACTTC.